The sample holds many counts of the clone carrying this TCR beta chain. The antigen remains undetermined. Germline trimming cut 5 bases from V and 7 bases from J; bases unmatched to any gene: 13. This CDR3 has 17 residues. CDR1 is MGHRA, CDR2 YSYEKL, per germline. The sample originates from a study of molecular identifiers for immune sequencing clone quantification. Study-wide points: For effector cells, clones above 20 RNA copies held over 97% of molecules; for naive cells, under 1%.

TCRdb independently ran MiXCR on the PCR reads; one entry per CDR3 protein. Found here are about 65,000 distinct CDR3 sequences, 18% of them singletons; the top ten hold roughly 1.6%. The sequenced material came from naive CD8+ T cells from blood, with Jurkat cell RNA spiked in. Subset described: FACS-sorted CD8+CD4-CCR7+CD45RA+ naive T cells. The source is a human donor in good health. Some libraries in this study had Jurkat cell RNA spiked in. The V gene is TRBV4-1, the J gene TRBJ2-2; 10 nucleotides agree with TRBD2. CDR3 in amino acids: CASSLSGLAGDGGELFF. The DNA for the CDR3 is TGCGCCAGCAGCTTAAGCGGCCTAGCGGGAGACGGCGGGGAGCTGTTTTTT.